The present T cell receptor (beta chain) was sequenced within a study of cytomegalovirus exposure and HLA in healthy donors. Study results and caveats: The authors excluded some V segments, including TRBV6-2 and TRBV6-3, as indistinguishable.

A word on this clone: Its specificity is unknown.

This CDR3 is 14 amino acids long. V dropped 5 bases and J dropped 0; count of bases not matched to a gene: 0. Germline V CDR1 and CDR2: SGHNT, YENEEA. With 60 Vbeta and 13 Jbeta primers, the PCR was carried out. TCRdb's table, derived via immunoSEQ multiplex PCR, lists solely in-frame clones and lacks some. The sample shows about 95,000 clones, about 70% of them seen only once. The chain has TRBV11-3 and TRBJ2-2, with TRBD2 matching over 7 bases. The receptor comes from a man aged 60 to 69 in good health and CMV-seronegative. The sample comprised PBMCs. The CDR3 here is CASSLAANTGELFF. In DNA, the CDR3 is TGTGCCAGCAGCCTAGCGGCGAACACCGGGGAGCTGTTTTTT. The whole variable domain, filled in from reference TRBV11-3 and TRBJ2-2, reads EAGVVQSPRYKIIEKKQPVAFWCNPISGHNTLYWYLQNLGQGPELLIRYENEEAVDDSQLPKDRFSAERLKGVDSTLKIQPAELGDSAVYLCASSLAANTGELFFGEGSRLTVL.